Presented here are 29 T cell receptor beta chains from one specimen sequenced in a study of shared clonotypes between healthy human individuals. Data came from immunoSEQ multiplex PCR; TCRdb stores just in-frame clones and leaves some out. This sample yields just over 2,000,000 clones, of which approximately 95% are seen a single time; 0.13% belongs to the top ten. Sequencing was performed on naive CD4+ T cells sorted from blood. Subset described: CD45RA+ positively selected. These receptors originate from a man between 18 and 35 years old in good health.

The DNA for the CDR3 is TGTGCCAGCAGCCAAGACGGGGGGGGAGATACGCAGTATTTT. Amino acid sequence: CASSQDGGGDTQYF. The chain joins TRBV4-2 to TRBJ2-3, with 8 bases aligning to TRBD2. CDR3 length: 14 residues. J gave up 5 bases and V 0 bases, and 1 base lay outside the gene matches. Germline V CDR1 and CDR2: LGHNA, YNFKEQ.

This chain joins TRBV5-4 and TRBJ1-1; weak D call: TRBD1 (5 bases). V shed 4 bases and J shed 10 bases, with 17 bases lying between them. The germline gives CDR1 SGHNT, CDR2 YYREEE (reference sequence). The CDR3 has 13 amino acids. Here the CDR3 DNA reads TGTGCCAGCAGCCCAAGCCTCGGGGCCGGAGCTTTCTTT. Protein sequence: CASSPSLGAGAFF.

The J gene is TRBJ2-1, the V gene TRBV12-5; 7 bases line up with TRBD2. J was trimmed by 8 bases and V by 6 bases; bases with no gene match: 10. The CDR3 covers 14 residues. Germline V CDR1 and CDR2: LGHNT, FRNRAP. The CDR3 DNA reads TGTGCTAGTGGGGAAGAGACTAGCTTTGATGAGCAGTTCTTC. Protein: CASGEETSFDEQFF.

The chain recombines TRBV11-2 with TRBJ1-1; TRBD1 matches 11 bases. J gave up 3 bases and V 1 base, and 10 bases lay outside the gene matches. The V gene's germline CDR1 is SGHAT and CDR2 FQNNGV. The CDR3 extends over 18 amino acids. The CDR3 DNA reads TGTGCCAGCAGCTTAGGATTGGGACGGACAGGGGGCTACACTGAAGCTTTCTTT. Translated: CASSLGLGRTGGYTEAFF.

CDR3 coding DNA: TGTGCCATCAGGTGGGGGGAGGGCCCTACCGGGGAGCTGTTTTTT. Its protein product is CAIRWGEGPTGELFF. The chain carries TRBV10-3 and TRBJ2-2; TRBD2 aligns across 7 bases. CDR3 length: 15 residues. Trimming at V came to 6 bases and at J to 5 bases, leaving 9 bases not matched to a gene. Germline lookup yields CDR1 ENHRY and CDR2 SYGVKD.

The CDR3 here is CASSEAGWGNQPQHF. CDR3 coding DNA: TGTGCCAGCAGTGAAGCTGGCTGGGGAAATCAGCCCCAGCATTTT. The V and J genes are TRBV6-1 and TRBJ1-5; unclear D gene. CDR3 size: 15 residues. Germline CDR1 and CDR2: MNHNS and SASEGT. Between the trimmed V and J ends, which lost 0 bases and 4 bases, there was a span of 10 bases.

DNA for the CDR3: TGTGCCAGCAGCGTAGCTGCCAAGGGCCAGGGGAACACCGGGGAGCTGTTTTTT. It codes for CASSVAAKGQGNTGELFF. The V and J genes are TRBV9 and TRBJ2-2, with TRBD1 as a possible D gene (5 bases). Germline lookup yields CDR1 SGDLS and CDR2 YYNGEE. Trimming took off 0 bases at V and 1 base at J, with 16 bases between the two ends. The CDR3 totals 18 residues.

To note about this clone: Other DNA sequences in the same sample also yield this CDR3. The V and J genes are TRBV6-5 and TRBJ1-6; unclear D gene. Germline V CDR1 and CDR2: MNHEY, SVGAGI. V lost 0 bases, J lost 7 bases, and 13 bases lay in between. There are 16 residues in the CDR3. The CDR3 here is CASSYSRSSTNSPLHF. CDR3 DNA sequence: TGTGCCAGCAGTTACTCGAGATCTTCTACGAATTCACCCCTCCACTTT.

The count of this clone is one. This rearrangement joins TRBV5-1 to TRBJ2-7; the D is unclear. The CDR3 loop spans 12 amino acids. CDR1 and CDR2 from the germline V gene are SGHRS and YFSETQ. Trimming pared 7 bases from V and 4 bases from J, leaving 12 bases between. For the CDR3, the DNA is TGCGCCAGCGGGCGGCATCTTTACGAGCAGTACTTC. It specifies CASGRHLYEQYF.

V is TRBV12-5 and J is TRBJ2-3; TRBD2 matches 7 bases. Germline V gene data show CDR1 as LGHNT and CDR2 as FRNRAP. The J segment lost 4 bases and the V segment lost 6 bases, leaving 10 bases of the junction unmatched. The CDR3 loop spans 15 amino acids. The CDR3 is CASGGGTTSSDTQYF. As DNA, the CDR3 is TGTGCTAGTGGCGGAGGGACTACCTCTTCAGATACGCAGTATTTT.

The chain has TRBV7-2 and TRBJ2-5; D remains ambiguous. The germline V gene has CDR1 SGHTA and CDR2 FQGNSA. This CDR3 has 12 residues. Trimming stripped 6 bases from V and 6 bases from J, with 11 bases between. The CDR3 DNA sequence: TGTGCCAGCAGTAGTAGTCAGAAGACCCAGTACTTC. It translates to CASSSSQKTQYF.

The V and J genes are TRBV4-1 and TRBJ2-7; no clear D gene. Trimming stripped 0 bases from V and 0 bases from J, with 12 bases between. Per the germline V gene, CDR1 is MGHRA and CDR2 is YSYEKL. The CDR3 is made up of 16 amino acids. The chain's CDR3 is CASSQDLTASSYEQYF. CDR3 DNA sequence: TGCGCCAGCAGCCAAGATTTGACGGCGAGCTCCTACGAGCAGTACTTC.

The chain has TRBV10-3 and TRBJ2-7, with 7 nucleotides matching TRBD1. Germline CDR1 and CDR2: ENHRY and SYGVKD. This CDR3 has 12 residues. Trimming removed 5 bases from V and 4 bases from J; junction bases left unmatched: 2. The CDR3 DNA sequence: TGTGCCATCAGTCAGGGGGTTTACGAGCAGTACTTC. Translating gives CAISQGVYEQYF.

Note on this clone: The same CDR3 can be traced to other DNA sequences in this sample. V and J are TRBV19 and TRBJ1-4, with D maybe TRBD1 (5 bases). The ends were cut back, 6 bases at V and 0 bases at J, with 14 bases in the middle. Germline V gene lookup returns CDR1 LNHDA and CDR2 SQIVND (reference sequence). This CDR3 contains 16 residues. The CDR3 region has the DNA TGTGCCAGTAGCACAGGAGGATCCGCAACTAATGAAAAACTGTTTTTT. It codes for CASSTGGSATNEKLFF.

The chain is built from TRBV7-9 and TRBJ2-1, with no clear D. Trimming stripped 3 bases from V and 4 bases from J, with 16 bases between. This CDR3 spans 16 amino acids. CDR1 and CDR2 (germline): SEHNR, FQNEAQ (reference sequence). The CDR3 DNA reads TGTGCCAGCAGCTTCACGACGATTGGGCCTTACAATGAGCAGTTCTTC. This encodes CASSFTTIGPYNEQFF.

The chain has TRBV18 and TRBJ1-1, with a possible D match to TRBD1 (5 bases). CDR1 and CDR2 (germline): KGHSH, LQKENI. The CDR3 is 15 amino acids. Trimming took 2 bases from V and 2 from J, leaving 12 bases between them. As DNA, the CDR3 is TGTGCCAGCTCACCAGGGGGTGGATTAAACACTGAAGCTTTCTTT. As protein: CASSPGGGLNTEAFF.

The V call is TRBV6-1, the J call TRBJ1-2; no firm D call. CDR3 length equals 12 residues. V shed 4 bases and J shed 8 bases, with 11 bases lying between them. Germline values: CDR1 MNHNS, CDR2 SASEGT. CDR3 loop: CASSVLDLGYTF. CDR3 DNA sequence: TGTGCCAGCAGTGTCCTGGACTTAGGCTACACCTTC.

This chain joins TRBV5-1 and TRBJ2-3; the D is unclear. The germline CDR1 and CDR2 sequences are SGHRS and YFSETQ. Trimming shortened V by 1 base and J by 6 bases, and 12 bases separated the two germline ends. The CDR3 extends over 14 amino acids. CDR3 in amino acids: CASSLSTSPDTQYF. The CDR3 region has the DNA TGCGCCAGCAGCTTGTCGACTTCCCCCGATACGCAGTATTTT.

The chain has TRBV28 and TRBJ1-1; unclear D gene. The CDR3 is 15 residues long. Per germline, CDR1 MDHEN and CDR2 SYDVKM. V was shortened by 0 bases and J by 0 bases, with 8 bases between the two germline ends. This CDR3 reads CASSLCAAMNTEAFF. The CDR3 bases are TGTGCCAGCAGTTTATGCGCAGCAATGAACACTGAAGCTTTCTTT. The complete variable domain, with remaining parts taken from reference TRBV28 and TRBJ1-1, reads DVKVTQSSRYLVKRTGEKVFLECVQDMDHENMFWYRQDPGLGLRLIYFSYDVKMKEKGDIPEGYSVSREKKERFSLILESASTNQTSMYLCASSLCAAMNTEAFFGQGTRLTVV.

Concerning this clone itself: The same CDR3 can be traced to other DNA sequences in this sample. The chain recombines TRBV30 with TRBJ1-3, with no clear D. The V gene's germline CDR1 is GTSNPN and CDR2 SVGIG (reference sequence). Trimming pared 3 bases from V and 4 bases from J, leaving 10 bases between. CDR3 size: 13 residues. In nucleotides, the CDR3 is TGTGCCTGGAGCGCCAATTCCGGAAACACCATATATTTT. It encodes CAWSANSGNTIYF.

J is TRBJ2-7 and V is TRBV10-3, with D perhaps TRBD1 or TRBD2 (6 bases each). Germline-derived CDR1 and CDR2 are ENHRY and SYGVKD. The CDR3 is 13 amino acids. Between the trimmed V and J ends, which lost 6 bases and 2 bases, there was a span of 11 bases. In DNA form, the CDR3 reads TGTGCCATCAGAGGAGGGGGTCCCTACGAGCAGTACTTC. It encodes CAIRGGGPYEQYF.

The V and J genes are TRBV10-3 and TRBJ1-1; D is perhaps TRBD1 (6 bases). V was trimmed by 4 bases and J by 3 bases, leaving 12 bases between them. The CDR3 covers 14 residues. Germline CDR1 is ENHRY and CDR2 is SYGVKD. The DNA for the CDR3 is TGTGCCATCAGTGTACAGGGACGGTACACTGAAGCTTTCTTT. Translation gives CAISVQGRYTEAFF.

A note on this clone: One end of the junction varies from germline; a read error may be responsible. The chain employs TRBV7-7 and TRBJ2-3; 7 positions match TRBD2. This CDR3 is built from 14 residues. Germline values: CDR1 SSHAT, CDR2 FNYEAQ (reference sequence). The DNA for the CDR3 is TGTGCTAGCAGTCAAGCGGGGCTCACAGATACGCAGTATTTT. Amino acid sequence: CASSQAGLTDTQYF.

The J gene is TRBJ1-5, the V gene TRBV19, with D uncertain. Trimming stripped 4 bases from V and 0 bases from J, with 10 bases between. Germline assignment: CDR1 LNHDA and CDR2 SQIVND (reference sequence). This CDR3 has 15 amino acids. The CDR3: CASSTALNSNQPQHF. The CDR3 DNA sequence: TGTGCCAGTAGTACCGCATTGAATAGCAATCAGCCCCAGCATTTT.

The chain carries TRBV2 and TRBJ2-7, with 7 nucleotides matching TRBD2. After removal of 4 bases from V and 2 bases from J, the junction contained 5 bases not matched to a gene. In germline, CDR1 is SNHLY, CDR2 FYNNEI. The CDR3 sequence is 14 residues long. CDR3 sequence: CASSGGTIPYEQYF. In DNA, the CDR3 is TGTGCCAGCAGTGGTGGGACTATACCCTACGAGCAGTACTTC.

V usage is TRBV6-5 and J usage is TRBJ1-1, with TRBD1 matching over 7 bases. The CDR3 has 15 residues. Trimming cost V 6 bases and J 4 bases; bases outside gene matches: 11. The germline gives CDR1 MNHEY, CDR2 SVGAGI. The CDR3 sequence is CASREPGGVGTEAFF. CDR3 DNA: TGTGCCAGCAGGGAACCAGGGGGAGTGGGCACTGAAGCTTTCTTT.

The chain combines TRBV6-1 with TRBJ1-5; perhaps TRBD1 as D (5 bases). V dropped 6 bases and J dropped 3 bases, with 9 bases sitting between them. Per germline, CDR1 MNHNS and CDR2 SASEGT. This CDR3 spans 13 amino acids. The DNA for the CDR3 is TGTGCCAGCAGCCGACAGTACAATCAGCCCCAGCATTTT. Translating gives CASSRQYNQPQHF.

As to this clone: This sample includes further DNA sequences coding for the same CDR3. The chain uses TRBV30 and TRBJ1-1, with unresolved D. The germline V gene encodes CDR1 GTSNPN and CDR2 SVGIG (reference sequence). V lost 0 bases and J 6 bases, leaving 8 bases between the germline ends. There are 12 residues in the CDR3. CDR3 in DNA: TGTGCCTGGAGTGTACCGGTCTCTGAAGCTTTCTTT. It translates to CAWSVPVSEAFF.

This chain uses TRBV6-5 with TRBJ2-7, with D tentatively TRBD2 (5 bases). Germline assignment: CDR1 MNHEY and CDR2 SVGAGI. The CDR3 is 13 residues long. Trimming cost V 9 bases and J 2 bases, with 14 bases left between them. CDR3 residues: CASQRGPAYEQYF. The CDR3 DNA sequence: TGTGCCAGTCAAAGAGGGCCCGCCTACGAGCAGTACTTC.